This T cell receptor beta chain emerged from a study of TIL therapy for anti-PD-1-resistant metastatic lung cancer. The wider study: Half of patients were current or former smokers.

As to this clone: As yet, its antigen is unknown.

Sequencing used immunoSEQ v3. Libraries were sequenced to 2.2 million or so read pairs (survey) or roughly 5-6.5 million (deep). Data came from immunoSEQ multiplex PCR; TCRdb stores just in-frame clones and leaves some out. Of more than 8,000 clones listed, around 54% are singletons. Study-wide results and caveats: Compared with baseline intratumoral T cells, expanded TIL cultures were more clonal and less diverse (around 5.7% vs 31%).

Documented time point: pre-treatment sample, taken before nivolumab and TIL therapy. Pleural nodules or supraclavicular lymph nodes made up most of the excised metastases sampled. The sequencing used tumor tissue, collected at baseline. The receptor was derived from a person aged 25 to 80 with non-small cell lung cancer.

The CDR3, as DNA: TGTGCCAGCAGTTTATTGGCTAGCGGGAGGTACAATGAGCAGTTCTTC. It yields the protein CASSLLASGRYNEQFF. The J gene is TRBJ2-1, the V gene TRBV27, with 11 bases matching TRBD2. The ends lost 1 base at V and 4 bases at J; junction bases unmatched: 3. The CDR3 totals 16 residues. The germline V gene has CDR1 MNHEY and CDR2 SMNVEV (reference sequence).